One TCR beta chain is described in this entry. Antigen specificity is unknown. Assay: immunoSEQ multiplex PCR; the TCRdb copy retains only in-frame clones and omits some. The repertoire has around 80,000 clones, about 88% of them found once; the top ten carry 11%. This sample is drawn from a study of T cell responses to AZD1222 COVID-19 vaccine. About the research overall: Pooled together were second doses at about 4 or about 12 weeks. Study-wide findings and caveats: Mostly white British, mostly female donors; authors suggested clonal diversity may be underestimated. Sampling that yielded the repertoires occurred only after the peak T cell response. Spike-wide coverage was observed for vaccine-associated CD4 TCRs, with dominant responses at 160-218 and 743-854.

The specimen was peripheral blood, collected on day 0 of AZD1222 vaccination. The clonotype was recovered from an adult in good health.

The CDR3 DNA reads as TGTGCCAGCAGCCAAGGGAATGGGGGGCAGCCCCAGCATTTT. Its translation is CASSQGNGGQPQHF. The rearrangement joins TRBV3-1 (or the pseudogene TRBV3-2) to TRBJ1-5, with TRBD1 as a possible D gene (5 bases). Germline loops: CDR1 LGHDT, CDR2 YNNKEL (reference sequence). Trimming left V 1 base short and J 7 bases short, with 11 bases between. This CDR3 comprises 14 residues.